This passage covers 9 T cell receptor beta chains from one sample sequenced in a study of cytotoxic CD8 clonotypes in ibrutinib-treated CLL. The table came from immunoSEQ multiplex PCR; TCRdb's copy has only in-frame clones and leaves some out. This table has about 5,100 clones, approximately 73% appearing once. The sequenced sample was PBMCs, obtained before ibrutinib treatment. Receptors originate from a human donor with chronic lymphocytic leukemia.

J is TRBJ2-3 and V is TRBV29-1; no clear D gene. Germline V gene lookup returns CDR1 SQVTM and CDR2 ANQGSEA. CDR3 size: 14 residues. The germline V and J ends were trimmed by 4 bases and 0 bases, with 11 bases remaining between them. CDR3 nucleotide sequence: TGCAGCGTTGCGCCAGCTACTAGCACAGATACGCAGTATTTT. Translating gives CSVAPATSTDTQYF.

In its sample, this clone was seen once. The chain has TRBV2 and TRBJ1-1; the D gene is possibly TRBD1 (5 bases). Germline V lookup: CDR1 SNHLY, CDR2 FYNNEI. This CDR3 spans 13 amino acids. Between the trimmed V and J ends, which lost 2 bases and 13 bases, there was a span of 17 bases. This chain's CDR3 is CASSEQGGEIGFF. The CDR3 region has the DNA TGTGCCAGCAGTGAACAGGGAGGGGAAATAGGTTTCTTT.

This clone is termed medium-sized (0.01 to 0.1%). The chain is built from TRBV7-8 and TRBJ2-7; 8 bases are a match to TRBD1. Germline CDR1 is SGHVS and CDR2 is FQNEAQ. CDR3 length: 14 residues. Trimming cost V 5 bases and J 6 bases; bases outside gene matches: 9. The DNA of the CDR3 is TGTGCCAGCAGCCTAGGACAGGGAGCGAGCGAGCAGTACTTC. Amino acids: CASSLGQGASEQYF. Drawing the rest from reference TRBV7-8 and TRBJ2-7, the complete variable domain is GAGVSQSPRYKVAKRGQDVALRCDPISGHVSLFWYQQALGQGPEFLTYFQNEAQLDKSGLPSDRFFAERPEGSVSTLKIQRTQQEDSAVYLCASSLGQGASEQYFGPGTRLTVT.

This clone was seen only once. The chain links TRBV27 to TRBJ2-3; D is possibly TRBD2 (5 bases). The germline V gene has CDR1 MNHEY and CDR2 SMNVEV (reference sequence). Trimming shortened V by 4 bases and J by 8 bases, and 22 bases separated the two germline ends. The CDR3 spans 16 residues. This CDR3 reads CASSSRWPRGHGTQYF. Here the CDR3 DNA reads TGTGCCAGCAGTTCCCGGTGGCCCCGCGGGCATGGTACGCAGTATTTT.

This clone was found a few times. This chain uses TRBV5-4 with TRBJ1-1; possible D gene TRBD1, 6 bases. This CDR3 spans 14 amino acids. The V end was cut by 3 bases, the J end by 1 base, with 10 bases between. Looked up from germline, CDR1 is SGHNT and CDR2 is YYREEE (reference sequence). Here the CDR3 reads CASSSGTRNTEAFF. The CDR3 nucleotides read TGTGCCAGCAGCTCCGGGACAAGGAACACTGAAGCTTTCTTT.

The V gene is TRBV30, the J gene TRBJ2-1; maybe TRBD2 (5 bases). Trimming stripped 3 bases from V and 7 bases from J, with 13 bases between. The CDR3 length is 13 residues. CDR1 is GTSNPN, CDR2 SVGIG, per germline (reference sequence). The CDR3 sequence: CAWSATRRNEQFF. In DNA, the CDR3 is TGTGCCTGGAGCGCAACCAGGAGGAATGAGCAGTTCTTC.

The chain has TRBV5-1 and TRBJ2-7, with a weak D call TRBD2 (6 bases). Trimming left V 0 bases short and J 3 bases short, with 10 bases between. In germline, CDR1 is SGHRS, CDR2 YFSETQ. The CDR3 is made up of 14 amino acids. The CDR3 sequence: CASSLAGLIYEQYF. The CDR3 DNA reads TGCGCCAGCAGCTTGGCGGGACTCATCTACGAGCAGTACTTC.

The chain is built from TRBV27 and TRBJ1-1; perhaps TRBD1 as D (5 bases). Germline loops: CDR1 MNHEY, CDR2 SMNVEV (reference sequence). This CDR3 region has 14 residues. Trimming took off 1 base at V and 6 bases at J, with 12 bases between the two ends. The CDR3 loop is CASSLFRGGPEAFF. CDR3 in DNA: TGTGCCAGCAGTTTATTCCGGGGCGGCCCTGAAGCTTTCTTT.

This rearrangement joins TRBV19 to TRBJ1-2; 8 bases align to TRBD1. CDR1 is LNHDA, CDR2 SQIVND, per germline (reference sequence). The CDR3 is made up of 14 amino acids. Trimming at V came to 7 bases and at J to 0 bases, leaving 4 bases not matched to a gene. The CDR3 sequence: CASTPQGANYGYTF. The CDR3 region has the DNA TGTGCCAGTACCCCACAGGGGGCTAACTATGGCTACACCTTC.